The clone carrying this T cell receptor beta chain was detected many times. Its antigen remains unknown. The entry originates in a study of blood T cells in healthy people across ages. Together with a sample-barcoded 5' primer, a J-beta primer mix was included in a second PCR lasting about 6 to 11 cycles. Via MiXCR, TCRdb re-called the 5' RACE reads, giving one row per CDR3 protein. The table shows about 1.6 million distinct CDR3 sequences, with about 31% occurring only once. Study-level findings and limits: TCR beta diversity per million T cells fell roughly linearly with age.

V was shortened by 0 bases and J by 0 bases, with 17 bases between the two germline ends. In germline, CDR1 is SGHRS, CDR2 YFSETQ. The CDR3 contains 18 residues. The rearrangement uses TRBV5-1 and TRBJ2-3; a possible D gene is TRBD1 (6 bases). Input material: blood. The TCR comes from a woman aged 25 to 39 in good health. The CDR3 region has the DNA TGCGCCAGCAGCTTGGAAGGTAGTGGACAGCCGAGCACAGATACGCAGTATTTT. Translated: CASSLEGSGQPSTDTQYF.